This T cell receptor (beta chain) is from a study of blood T cell repertoires in COVID-19. The assay was immunoSEQ multiplex PCR, and TCRdb's table has in-frame clones only and misses some. The profile covers approximately 330,000 clones, with roughly 90% appearing a single time and about 3.9% taken by the ten largest. With 5 bases removed from V and 0 bases from J, the gap between germline ends came to 8 bases. Germline V gene data show CDR1 as SGHTA and CDR2 as FQGNSA. The CDR3 is 15 amino acids. The chain recombines TRBV7-2 with TRBJ2-6; D is ambiguous. Sequencing was performed on peripheral blood. The TCR sequence derives from a woman aged 45-65 years with active or convalescent COVID-19. The CDR3 DNA follows: TGTGCCAGCAGCCCCTATAACTCTGGGGCCAACGTCCTGACTTTC. It translates to CASSPYNSGANVLTF. Drawing the rest from reference TRBV7-2 and TRBJ2-6, the complete variable domain is GAGVSQSPSNKVTEKGKDVELRCDPISGHTALYWYRQSLGQGLEFLIYFQGNSAPDKSGLPSDRFSAERTGGSVSTLTIQRTQQEDSAVYLCASSPYNSGANVLTFGAGSRLTVL.